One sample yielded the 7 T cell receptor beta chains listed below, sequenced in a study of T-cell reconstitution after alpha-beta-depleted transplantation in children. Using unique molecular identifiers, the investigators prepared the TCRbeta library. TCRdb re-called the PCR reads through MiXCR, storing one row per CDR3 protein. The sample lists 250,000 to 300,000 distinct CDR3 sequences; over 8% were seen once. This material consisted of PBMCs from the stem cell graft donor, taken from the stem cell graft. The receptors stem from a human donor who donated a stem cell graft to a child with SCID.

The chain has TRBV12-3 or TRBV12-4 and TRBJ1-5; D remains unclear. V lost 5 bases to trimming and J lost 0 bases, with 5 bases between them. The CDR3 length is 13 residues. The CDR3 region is CASSRTSNQPQHF. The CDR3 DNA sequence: TGTGCCAGCAGTCGAACTAGCAATCAGCCCCAGCATTTT.

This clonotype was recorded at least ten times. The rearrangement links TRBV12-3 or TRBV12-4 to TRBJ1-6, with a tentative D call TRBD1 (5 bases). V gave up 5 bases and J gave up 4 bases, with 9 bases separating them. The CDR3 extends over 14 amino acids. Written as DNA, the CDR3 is TGTGCCAGCAGTGATGACAGTTATAATTCACCCCTCCACTTT. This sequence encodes CASSDDSYNSPLHF.

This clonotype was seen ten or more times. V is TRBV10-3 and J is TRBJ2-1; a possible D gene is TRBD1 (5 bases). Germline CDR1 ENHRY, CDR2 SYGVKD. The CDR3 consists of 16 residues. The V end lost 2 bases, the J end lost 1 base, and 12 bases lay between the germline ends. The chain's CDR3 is CAISENGPGSYNEQFF. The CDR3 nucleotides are TGTGCCATCAGTGAGAACGGGCCAGGGTCCTACAATGAGCAGTTCTTC.

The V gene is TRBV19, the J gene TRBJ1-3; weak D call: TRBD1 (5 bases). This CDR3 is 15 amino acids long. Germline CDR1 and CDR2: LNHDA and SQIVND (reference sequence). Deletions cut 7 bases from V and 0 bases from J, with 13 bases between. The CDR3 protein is CASNVGHLSGNTIYF. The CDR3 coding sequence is TGTGCCAGTAACGTTGGACACCTCTCTGGAAACACCATATATTTT.

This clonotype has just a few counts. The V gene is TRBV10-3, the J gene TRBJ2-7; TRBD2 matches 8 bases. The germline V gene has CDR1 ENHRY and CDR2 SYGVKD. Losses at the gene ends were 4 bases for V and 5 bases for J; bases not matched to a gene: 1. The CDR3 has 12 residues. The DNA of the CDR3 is TGTGCCATCAGTGGGGGACTAGACGAGCAGTACTTC. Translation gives CAISGGLDEQYF.

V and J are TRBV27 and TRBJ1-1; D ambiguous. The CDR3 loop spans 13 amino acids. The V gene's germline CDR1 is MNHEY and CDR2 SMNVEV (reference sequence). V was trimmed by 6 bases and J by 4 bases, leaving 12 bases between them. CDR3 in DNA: TGTGCCAGCAGACAGAGGCGGGGCACTGAAGCTTTCTTT. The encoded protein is CASRQRRGTEAFF.

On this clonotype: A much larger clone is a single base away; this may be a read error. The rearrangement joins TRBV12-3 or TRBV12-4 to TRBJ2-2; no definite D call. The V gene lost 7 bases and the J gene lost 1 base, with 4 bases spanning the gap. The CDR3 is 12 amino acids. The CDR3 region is CASIKNTGELFF. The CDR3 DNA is TGTGCCAGCATCAAGAACACCGGGGAGCTGTTTTTT.